This T cell receptor (beta chain) was recorded in a study of blood T cell repertoires in COVID-19 (dated by TCRdb to between 2020 and 2021). For the study in its entirety: Collaborator samples came from the United States, Italy and Spain and covered acute and convalescent phases of COVID-19. The material from the prospective study consisted of cDNA or gDNA derived from T cells, B-cell-depleted T cells, or PBMCs. A freely available public database, intended as a resource for researchers studying the immune response to SARS-CoV-2, is where the repertoires were released. Subjects who had been exposed to COVID-19, were actively infected with it, or had recovered from it provided the deeply sampled blood TCRbeta repertoires that made up the dataset. Where available, HLA class I and class II types were obtained from metadata supplied by the sample provider rather than from assay-based typing. The samples were drawn from two sources: the first 160 participants of the ongoing ImmuneRACE study, and 1,200 or so subjects contributed by 6 global collaborators. The sample metadata nearly always contained a de-identified subject ID, COVID-19 status, age in years and sex.

TCRbeta CDR3 regions were amplified from genomic DNA by means of the immunoSEQ Assay, a bias-controlled multiplex PCR. As for the original processing: Nucleated cell counts per sample were estimated from amplification of reference gene primers within the assay. To quantify the absolute abundance of each unique TCRbeta CDR3 rearrangement, sequence reads were collapsed and filtered. For each sample, productive Simpson clonality was calculated as the square root of Simpson's diversity index across productive rearrangements. The table was pulled from immuneACCESS by TCRdb, which kept in-frame rearrangements only. Such tables lose some clones; where checked, under half of the loss comes from unresolved V genes, and the rest has no known cause. V, J and clone size are taken as reported in that table, and D and trimming were inferred from the DNA itself. Recorded for this sample are around 100,000 clones; under 80% of them occurred a single time. Roughly 20% of the sample is in the top ten clones.

Collaborating institutions collected whole blood in K2EDTA tubes following their own protocols. For TCRbeta analysis, collaborator samples were shipped as frozen whole blood, as isolated PBMCs, or as DNA extracted from either sample type. What the authors observed across the whole study: The amount of clinical and demographic metadata varied by source and participant and was provided uncurated.

Relative to germline, V is missing 4 bases and J is missing 5 bases, with 7 bases of the junction outside any gene match. Per the germline V gene, SGDLS is the CDR1 and YYNGEE is the CDR2. The CDR3 covers 14 residues, taking in both the cysteine and the phenylalanine. This entry keeps only the CDR3 DNA: 42 bases, framed from base 1. This clone is a singleton in its sample. The antigen it recognizes is unknown. Base qualities are not recorded, but no much larger clone differs from it by a single base. This receptor was taken from a man between 65 and 79 years old with active or convalescent COVID-19. The sequenced material came from peripheral blood. Rearrangement joined TRBV9 to TRBJ2-3; 7 central nucleotides agree with TRBD2. The bases read TGTGCCAGCAGCTTCGGGACTACCCGAGATACGCAGTATTTT. Translation gives CASSFGTTRDTQYF.